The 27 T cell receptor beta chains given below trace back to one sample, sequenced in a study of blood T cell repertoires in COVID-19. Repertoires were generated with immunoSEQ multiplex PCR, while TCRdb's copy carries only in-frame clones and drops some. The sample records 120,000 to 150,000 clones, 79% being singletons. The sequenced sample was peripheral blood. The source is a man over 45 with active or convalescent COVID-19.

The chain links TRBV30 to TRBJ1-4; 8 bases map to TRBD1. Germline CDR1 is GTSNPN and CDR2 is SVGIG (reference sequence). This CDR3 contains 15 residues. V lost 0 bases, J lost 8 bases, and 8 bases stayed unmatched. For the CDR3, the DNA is TGTGCCTGGAGTGTGAGCGCTCCAGGGGGCGAAAAACTGTTTTTT. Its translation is CAWSVSAPGGEKLFF.

CDR3 region: CASRTGLDEQFF. The CDR3 bases are TGTGCCAGCAGAACGGGACTAGATGAGCAGTTCTTC. The chain combines TRBV28 with TRBJ2-1, with 8 bases matching TRBD2. The CDR3 has 12 residues. Looked up from germline, CDR1 is MDHEN and CDR2 is SYDVKM. Trimming cost V 6 bases and J 8 bases; bases outside gene matches: 3.

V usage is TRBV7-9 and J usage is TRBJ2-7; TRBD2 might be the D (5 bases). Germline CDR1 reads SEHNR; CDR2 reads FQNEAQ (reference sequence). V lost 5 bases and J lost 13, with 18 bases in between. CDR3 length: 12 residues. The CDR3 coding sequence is TGTGCCAGCAGCAACCGGGAACCCCCGGATTACTTC. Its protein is CASSNREPPDYF.

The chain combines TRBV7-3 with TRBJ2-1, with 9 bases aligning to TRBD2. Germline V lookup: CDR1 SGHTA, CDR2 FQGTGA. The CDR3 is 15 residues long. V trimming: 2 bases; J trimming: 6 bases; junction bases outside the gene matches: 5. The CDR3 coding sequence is TGTGCCAGCAGCTTATCGGCGACTAGCGGCAATGAGCAGTTCTTC. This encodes CASSLSATSGNEQFF.

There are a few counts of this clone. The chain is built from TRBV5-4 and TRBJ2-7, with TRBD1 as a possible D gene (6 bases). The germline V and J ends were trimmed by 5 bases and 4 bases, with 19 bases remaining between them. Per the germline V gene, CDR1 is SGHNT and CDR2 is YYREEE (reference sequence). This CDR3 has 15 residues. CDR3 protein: CASSSTGTTKYEQYF. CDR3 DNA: TGTGCCAGCAGTTCCACCGGGACAACCAAGTACGAGCAGTACTTC.

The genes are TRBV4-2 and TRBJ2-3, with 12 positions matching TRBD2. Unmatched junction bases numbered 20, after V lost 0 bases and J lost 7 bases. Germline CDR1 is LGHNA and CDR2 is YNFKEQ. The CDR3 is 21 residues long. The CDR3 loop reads CASSQDPGQGLAGGTRYTQYF. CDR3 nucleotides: TGTGCCAGCAGCCAAGATCCGGGACAGGGCCTAGCGGGAGGGACACGCTATACGCAGTATTTT.

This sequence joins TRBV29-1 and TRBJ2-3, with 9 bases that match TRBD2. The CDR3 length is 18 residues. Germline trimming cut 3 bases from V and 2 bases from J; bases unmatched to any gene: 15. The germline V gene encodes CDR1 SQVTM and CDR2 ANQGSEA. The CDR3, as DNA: TGCAGCGTTGACGGGGCGGGGCGGGAGGGCCGCAACACAGATACGCAGTATTTT. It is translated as CSVDGAGREGRNTDTQYF.

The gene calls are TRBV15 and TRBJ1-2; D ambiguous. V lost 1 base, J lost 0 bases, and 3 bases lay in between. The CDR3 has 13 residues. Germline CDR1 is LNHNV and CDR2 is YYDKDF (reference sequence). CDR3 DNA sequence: TGTGCCACCAGCAGAGTAGCTAACTATGGCTACACCTTC. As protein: CATSRVANYGYTF.

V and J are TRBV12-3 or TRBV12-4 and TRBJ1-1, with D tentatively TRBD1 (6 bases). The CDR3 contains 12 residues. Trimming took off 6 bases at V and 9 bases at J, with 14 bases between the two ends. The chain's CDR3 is CASRISTGKAFF. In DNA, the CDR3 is TGTGCCAGCAGGATCTCGACAGGAAAAGCTTTCTTT.

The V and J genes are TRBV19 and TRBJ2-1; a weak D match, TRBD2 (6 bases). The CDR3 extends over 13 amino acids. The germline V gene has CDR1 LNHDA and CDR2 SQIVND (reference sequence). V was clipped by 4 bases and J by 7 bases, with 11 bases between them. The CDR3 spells CASSTGSPNEQFF. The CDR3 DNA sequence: TGTGCCAGTAGTACCGGGAGTCCTAATGAGCAGTTCTTC.

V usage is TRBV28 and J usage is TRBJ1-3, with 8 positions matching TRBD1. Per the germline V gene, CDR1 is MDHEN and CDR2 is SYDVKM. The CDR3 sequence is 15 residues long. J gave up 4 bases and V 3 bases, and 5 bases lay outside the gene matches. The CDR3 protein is CASSFPGTGGNTIYF. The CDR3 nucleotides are TGTGCCAGCAGTTTCCCCGGGACAGGAGGAAACACCATATATTTT.

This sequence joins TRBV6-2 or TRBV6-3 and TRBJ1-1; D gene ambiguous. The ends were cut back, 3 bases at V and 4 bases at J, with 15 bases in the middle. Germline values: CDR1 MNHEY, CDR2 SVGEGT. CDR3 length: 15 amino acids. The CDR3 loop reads CASSYPPRRGTEAFF. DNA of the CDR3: TGTGCCAGCAGTTATCCCCCTCGGAGAGGCACTGAAGCTTTCTTT.

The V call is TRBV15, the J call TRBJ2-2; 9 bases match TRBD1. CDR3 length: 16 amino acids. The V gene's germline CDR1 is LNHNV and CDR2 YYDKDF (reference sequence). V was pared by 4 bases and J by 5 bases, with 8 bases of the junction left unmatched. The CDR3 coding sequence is TGTGCCACCAGCAACAGGGGGCTTCGAGGGACCGGGGAGCTGTTTTTT. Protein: CATSNRGLRGTGELFF. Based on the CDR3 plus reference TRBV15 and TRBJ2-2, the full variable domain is DAMVIQNPRYQVTQFGKPVTLSCSQTLNHNVMYWYQQKSSQAPKLLFHYYDKDFNNEADTPDNFQSRRPNTSFCFLDIRSPGLGDTAMYLCATSNRGLRGTGELFFGEGSRLTVL.

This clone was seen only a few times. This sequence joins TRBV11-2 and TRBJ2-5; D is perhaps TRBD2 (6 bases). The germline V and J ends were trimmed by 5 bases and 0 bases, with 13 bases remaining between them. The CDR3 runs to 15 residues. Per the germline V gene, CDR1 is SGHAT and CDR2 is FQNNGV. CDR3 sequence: CASSPRGTYQETQYF. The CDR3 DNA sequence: TGTGCCAGCAGCCCTCGGGGGACTTACCAAGAGACCCAGTACTTC.

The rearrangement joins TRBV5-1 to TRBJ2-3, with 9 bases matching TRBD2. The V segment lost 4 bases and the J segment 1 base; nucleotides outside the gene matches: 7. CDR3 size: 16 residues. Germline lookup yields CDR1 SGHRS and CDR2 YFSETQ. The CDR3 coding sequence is TGCGCCAGCAGCACTAGCGGGCCGAGGGGCACAGATACGCAGTATTTT. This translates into CASSTSGPRGTDTQYF.

The CDR3 DNA reads as TGTGCCAGCAGCTCCTCGGGAGGGCAAATAGGAGATACGCAGTATTTT. This gives the protein CASSSSGGQIGDTQYF. The V and J genes are TRBV5-6 and TRBJ2-3; 8 bases align to TRBD2. With 3 bases clipped from V and 5 bases from J, the junction kept 11 bases outside the gene matches. Looked up from germline, CDR1 is SGHDT and CDR2 is YYEEEE. The CDR3 is 16 residues long.

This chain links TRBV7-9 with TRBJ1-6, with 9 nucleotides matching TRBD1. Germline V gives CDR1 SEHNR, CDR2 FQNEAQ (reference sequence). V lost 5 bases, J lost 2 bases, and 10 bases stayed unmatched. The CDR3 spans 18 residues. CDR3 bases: TGTGCCAGCAGCGCCCAGACAGGGGGTGTAACCTATAATTCACCCCTCCACTTT. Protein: CASSAQTGGVTYNSPLHF.

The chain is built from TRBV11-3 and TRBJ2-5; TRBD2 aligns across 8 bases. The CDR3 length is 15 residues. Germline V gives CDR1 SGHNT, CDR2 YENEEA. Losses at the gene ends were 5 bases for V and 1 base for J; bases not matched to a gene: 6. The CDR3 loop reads CASSLVSGTQETQYF. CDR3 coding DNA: TGTGCCAGCAGCCTCGTTAGCGGGACCCAAGAGACCCAGTACTTC.

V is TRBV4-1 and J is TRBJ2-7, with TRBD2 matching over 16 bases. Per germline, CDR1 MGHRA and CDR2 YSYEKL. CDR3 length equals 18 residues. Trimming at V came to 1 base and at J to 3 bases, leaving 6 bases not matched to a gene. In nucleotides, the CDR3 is TGCGCCAGCAGCCAAGTGGGACTAGCGGGAGGGCTCCACTACGAGCAGTACTTC. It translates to CASSQVGLAGGLHYEQYF.

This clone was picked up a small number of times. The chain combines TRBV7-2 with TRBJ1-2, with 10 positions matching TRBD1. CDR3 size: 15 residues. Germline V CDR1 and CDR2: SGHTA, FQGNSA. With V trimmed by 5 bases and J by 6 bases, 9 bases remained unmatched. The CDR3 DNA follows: TGTGCCAGCAGCAAGCCGGGACAGGGGCGGGATGGCTACACCTTC. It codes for CASSKPGQGRDGYTF.

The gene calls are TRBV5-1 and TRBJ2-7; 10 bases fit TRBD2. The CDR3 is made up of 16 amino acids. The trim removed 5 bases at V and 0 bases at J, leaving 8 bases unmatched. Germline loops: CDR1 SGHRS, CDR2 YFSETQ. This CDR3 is CASRSGTSDSSYEQYF. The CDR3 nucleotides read TGCGCCAGCAGGTCCGGGACTAGCGATAGCTCCTACGAGCAGTACTTC.

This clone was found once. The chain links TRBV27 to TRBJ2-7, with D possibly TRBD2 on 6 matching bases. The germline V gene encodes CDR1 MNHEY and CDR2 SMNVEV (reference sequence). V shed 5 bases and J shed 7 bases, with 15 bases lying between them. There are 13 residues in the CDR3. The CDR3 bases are TGTGCCAGCAGTACCTACAGCGCGGGGGAGCAGTACTTC. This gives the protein CASSTYSAGEQYF.

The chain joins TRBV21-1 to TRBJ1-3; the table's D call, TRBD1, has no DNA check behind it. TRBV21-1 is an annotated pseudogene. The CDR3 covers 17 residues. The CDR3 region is CASSKEGTAFSGNTIYF. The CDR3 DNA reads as TGTGCCAGCAGCAAAGAGGGGACAGCTTTTTCTGGAAACACCATATATTTT.

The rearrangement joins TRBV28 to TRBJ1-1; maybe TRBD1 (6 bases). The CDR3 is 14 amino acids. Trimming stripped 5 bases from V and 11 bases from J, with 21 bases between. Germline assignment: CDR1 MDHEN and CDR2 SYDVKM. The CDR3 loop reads CASSPPGGAGMAFF. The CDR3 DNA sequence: TGTGCCAGCAGTCCGCCCGGGGGGGCCGGTATGGCTTTCTTT.

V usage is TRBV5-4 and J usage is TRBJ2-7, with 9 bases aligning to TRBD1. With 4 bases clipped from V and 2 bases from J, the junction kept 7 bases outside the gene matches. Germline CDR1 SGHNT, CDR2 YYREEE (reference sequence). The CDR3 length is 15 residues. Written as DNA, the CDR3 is TGTGCCAGCAGCCGCCTCGGGACAGGGCCCTACGAGCAGTACTTC. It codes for CASSRLGTGPYEQYF. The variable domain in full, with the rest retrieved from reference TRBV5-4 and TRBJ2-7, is ETGVTQSPTHLIKTRGQQVTLRCSSQSGHNTVSWYQQALGQGPQFIFQYYREEENGRGNFPPRFSGLQFPNYSSELNVNALELDDSALYLCASSRLGTGPYEQYFGPGTRLTVT.

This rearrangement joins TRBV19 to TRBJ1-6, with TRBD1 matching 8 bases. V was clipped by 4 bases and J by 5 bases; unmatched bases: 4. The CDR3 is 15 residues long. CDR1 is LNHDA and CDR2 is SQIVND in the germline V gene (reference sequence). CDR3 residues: CASSTQGADNSPLHF. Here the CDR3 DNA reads TGTGCCAGTAGTACGCAGGGGGCGGATAATTCACCCCTCCACTTT.

This CDR3 is CASSLRLRPNTEAFF. The CDR3 region has the DNA TGTGCCAGCAGCCTACGACTGAGACCTAACACTGAAGCTTTCTTT. The chain uses TRBV7-2 and TRBJ1-1; the D is unclear. Trimming cost V 5 bases and J 2 bases, with 15 bases left between them. Germline V gives CDR1 SGHTA, CDR2 FQGNSA. CDR3 length: 15 amino acids.